What follows are 10 T cell receptor beta chains derived from one specimen sequenced in a study of T cells after posttransplantation cyclophosphamide. A marrow graft followed busulfan-fludarabine conditioning, with cyclophosphamide on days +3 and +4. The assay was immunoSEQ multiplex PCR, and TCRdb's table has in-frame clones only and misses some. Recorded here are 2,500 or so clones, none singletons. The source material was PBMCs, sampled 32 days after allogeneic stem cell transplant with posttransplant cyclophosphamide. All receptors derive from a female patient aged 45-65 years who received an allogeneic stem cell transplant from a related donor, was CMV-positive, and had no GVHD. The graft donor may be the source of some T cells.

This clone was picked up many times. The chain employs TRBV5-4 and TRBJ2-3; D remains ambiguous. The CDR3 has 15 residues. CDR1 is SGHNT, CDR2 YYREEE, per germline (reference sequence). Trimming shortened V by 4 bases and J by 3 bases, and 15 bases separated the two germline ends. The CDR3 loop reads CASSRPKGLTDTQYF. CDR3 nucleotides: TGTGCCAGCAGCCGTCCCAAGGGTTTAACAGATACGCAGTATTTT.

In its sample, this clone is large. The V and J genes are TRBV7-2 and TRBJ1-1, with D tentatively TRBD1 (5 bases). The CDR3 runs 15 residues. Germline CDR1 reads SGHTA; CDR2 reads FQGNSA. V lost 1 base and J 1 base, leaving 10 bases between the germline ends. The CDR3 bases are TGTGCCAGCAGCTTAGAATCAGGGCGGAACACTGAAGCTTTCTTT. Protein sequence: CASSLESGRNTEAFF.

This clone is medium-sized by share. This chain links TRBV5-1 with TRBJ1-4; tentative D call: TRBD1 (5 bases). Per germline, CDR1 SGHRS and CDR2 YFSETQ. V lost 0 bases and J 3 bases, leaving 12 bases between the germline ends. The CDR3 is 16 residues long. CDR3 in DNA: TGCGCCAGCAGCTTGGCCACAGGTCCGTCTAATGAAAAACTGTTTTTT. This encodes CASSLATGPSNEKLFF.

The sample holds many counts of this clone. The chain is built from TRBV7-9 and TRBJ1-2; TRBD1 might be the D (5 bases). Between the trimmed V and J ends, which lost 4 bases and 8 bases, there was a span of 14 bases. CDR1 is SEHNR and CDR2 is FQNEAQ in the germline V gene (reference sequence). The length of the CDR3 is 13 residues. DNA for the CDR3: TGTGCCAGCAGCTCCACGGGGGGTGGCGGCTACACCTTC. Residues: CASSSTGGGGYTF. Combining the CDR3 with reference TRBV7-9 and TRBJ1-2 gives the whole variable domain DTGVSQNPRHKITKRGQNVTFRCDPISEHNRLYWYRQTLGQGPEFLTYFQNEAQLEKSRLLSDRFSAERPKGSFSTLEIQRTEQGDSAMYLCASSSTGGGGYTFGSGTRLTVV.

This clone is deemed medium-sized. J is TRBJ2-1 and V is TRBV18; 9 bases are shared with TRBD2. The germline V gene has CDR1 KGHSH and CDR2 LQKENI. V trimming: 8 bases; J trimming: 0 bases; junction bases outside the gene matches: 23. The CDR3 spans 21 residues. The CDR3 here is CASTPGSTSRLAESSYNEQFF. The CDR3 DNA reads TGTGCCAGCACCCCGGGGTCCACCTCTAGACTAGCGGAGAGCTCCTACAATGAGCAGTTCTTC.

This clone appeared many times. The gene calls are TRBV28 and TRBJ1-6, with 7 positions matching TRBD1. The CDR3 contains 18 residues. In germline, CDR1 is MDHEN, CDR2 SYDVKM. With 2 bases clipped from V and 8 bases from J, the junction kept 15 bases outside the gene matches. The CDR3 region has the DNA TGTGCCAGCAGTTTAGTCGTTTGGGGACAGCCAGAGTATTCACCCCTCCACTTT. Translating gives CASSLVVWGQPEYSPLHF.

This clone ranks as medium-sized. The genes are TRBV6-4 and TRBJ1-2; TRBD1 is a possible D gene (5 bases). CDR1 and CDR2 (germline): MRHNA, SNTAGT. Trimming pared 2 bases from V and 8 bases from J, leaving 18 bases between. The CDR3 is 15 amino acids. The CDR3 nucleotides read TGTGCCAGCAGTGACACGGCCCAGGGCTTATGGGGCTACACCTTC. This gives the protein CASSDTAQGLWGYTF.

In its sample, this clone was seen many times. J is TRBJ1-2 and V is TRBV9; a weak D match, TRBD1 (5 bases). The ends were cut back, 3 bases at V and 7 bases at J, with 10 bases in the middle. The germline V gene has CDR1 SGDLS and CDR2 YYNGEE. The CDR3 totals 12 residues. CDR3 sequence: CASSASRVGYTF. The CDR3 DNA follows: TGTGCCAGCAGCGCCTCCAGGGTTGGCTACACCTTC.

By share, this clone counts as medium-sized. V and J are TRBV12-3 or TRBV12-4 and TRBJ1-1, with D perhaps matching TRBD1 (6 bases). Trimming left V 8 bases short and J 6 bases short, with 16 bases between. The CDR3 is made up of 13 amino acids. The CDR3 nucleotides are TGTGCCAGCTCGCAGTCAGGGGAGTCTGAAGCTTTCTTT. This sequence encodes CASSQSGESEAFF.

This clone ranks as medium-sized. The V and J genes are TRBV7-9 and TRBJ2-1; 9 nucleotides match TRBD2. The CDR3 extends over 15 amino acids. CDR1 is SEHNR, CDR2 FQNEAQ, per germline (reference sequence). Trimming at V came to 2 bases and at J to 7 bases, leaving 6 bases not matched to a gene. In nucleotides, the CDR3 is TGTGCCAGCAGCTTACTAGCGGGACGGGGGAATGAGCAGTTCTTC. Translating it yields CASSLLAGRGNEQFF.